Listed here is a single T cell receptor beta chain. Trimming took 4 bases from V and 0 from J; bases not matched to a gene: 7. CDR3 length: 16 residues. The germline CDR1 and CDR2 sequences are SNHLY and FYNNEI. The protocol was immunoSEQ multiplex PCR, while the TCRdb copy is restricted to in-frame clones and leaves out a portion. The top ten clones hold about 1.5% of a sample with 88,000 or so clones, under 95% of them seen once. These data originate in a study of T cell changes during pregnancy in multiple sclerosis. The chain has TRBV2 and TRBJ2-3; TRBD1 aligns across 7 bases. The sequence derives from a female donor with multiple sclerosis, enrolled in a pregnancy study. Sequences were derived from peripheral blood, sampled before pregnancy. In DNA form, the CDR3 reads TGTGCCAGCAGTGCAGAGGGGGCGTGGAGCACAGATACGCAGTATTTT. Protein product: CASSAEGAWSTDTQYF.